Ten or more counts support the clone carrying this T cell receptor (beta chain). This record comes from a study of T cells in Graves' hyperthyroidism and ophthalmopathy. The CDR3 is 13 amino acids. Trimming took off 5 bases at V and 10 bases at J, with 15 bases between the two ends. CDR1 MNHEY and CDR2 SMNVEV come from the germline V gene (reference sequence). TCR beta CDR3 region amplification was performed from RNA transcripts. The TCR CDR3 was amplified in a first-round RT-PCR using the HTBI primer set. TCRdb re-called the multiplex PCR reads with MiXCR, one entry per CDR3 protein. The table lists about 770,000 distinct CDR3 sequences, roughly 20% of them singletons.

V gene TRBV27 combines with J gene TRBJ2-1; either TRBD1 or TRBD2 may fit D (5 bases each). Sample: blood. The receptor comes from a woman in her forties or fifties with Graves' hyperthyroidism that later progressed to Graves' ophthalmopathy. CDR3 amino acids: CASSTWGSREQFF. CDR3 sequence (DNA): TGTGCCAGCAGTACATGGGGGAGCCGGGAGCAGTTCTTC.